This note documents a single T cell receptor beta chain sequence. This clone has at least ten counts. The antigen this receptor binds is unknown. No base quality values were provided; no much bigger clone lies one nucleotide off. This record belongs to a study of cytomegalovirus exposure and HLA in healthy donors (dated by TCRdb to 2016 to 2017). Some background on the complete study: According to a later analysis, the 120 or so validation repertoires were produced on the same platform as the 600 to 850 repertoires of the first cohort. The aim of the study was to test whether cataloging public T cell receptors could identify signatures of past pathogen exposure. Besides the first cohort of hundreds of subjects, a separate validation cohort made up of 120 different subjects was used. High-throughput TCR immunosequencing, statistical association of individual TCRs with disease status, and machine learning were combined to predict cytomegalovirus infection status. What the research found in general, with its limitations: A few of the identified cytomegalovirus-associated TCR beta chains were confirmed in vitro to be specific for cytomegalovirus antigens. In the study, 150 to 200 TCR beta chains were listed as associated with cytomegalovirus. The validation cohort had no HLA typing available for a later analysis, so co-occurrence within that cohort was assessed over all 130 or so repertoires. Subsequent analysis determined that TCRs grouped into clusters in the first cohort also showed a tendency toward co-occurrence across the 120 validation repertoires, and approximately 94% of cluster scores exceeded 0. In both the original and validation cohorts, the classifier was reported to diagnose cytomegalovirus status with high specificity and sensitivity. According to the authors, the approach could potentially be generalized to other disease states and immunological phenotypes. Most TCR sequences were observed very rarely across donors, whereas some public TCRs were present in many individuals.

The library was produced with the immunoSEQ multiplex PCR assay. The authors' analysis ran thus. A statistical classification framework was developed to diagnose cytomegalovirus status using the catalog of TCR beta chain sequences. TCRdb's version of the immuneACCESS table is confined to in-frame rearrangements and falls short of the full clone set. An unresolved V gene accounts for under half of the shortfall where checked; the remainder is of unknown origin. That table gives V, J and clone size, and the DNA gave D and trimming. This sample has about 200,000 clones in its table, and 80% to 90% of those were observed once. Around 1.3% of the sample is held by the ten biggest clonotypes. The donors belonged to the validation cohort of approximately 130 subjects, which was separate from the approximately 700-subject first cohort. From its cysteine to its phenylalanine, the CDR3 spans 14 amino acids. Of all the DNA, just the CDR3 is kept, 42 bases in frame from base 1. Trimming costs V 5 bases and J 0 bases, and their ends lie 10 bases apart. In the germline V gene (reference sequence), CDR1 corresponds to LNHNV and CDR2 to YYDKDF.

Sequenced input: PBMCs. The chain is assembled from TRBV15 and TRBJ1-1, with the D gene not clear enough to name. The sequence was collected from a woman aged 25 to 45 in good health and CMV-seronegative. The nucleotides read TGTGCCACCAGCCGTGGAGGGTTGAACACTGAAGCTTTCTTT. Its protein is CATSRGGLNTEAFF.